The rows below give T cell receptor beta chains drawn from one sample of a study of cytomegalovirus exposure and HLA in healthy donors. Only in-frame clones appear in the TCRdb table, and some are missing; sequencing was by immunoSEQ multiplex PCR. This sample has about 78,000 clones, with almost 97% found just once. Sequencing was done on a sample of PBMCs. All receptors derive from a man between 18 and 29 years old in good health and CMV-seropositive. Each CDR3 is given with its conserved first and last residue. The D gene is left open where the match is weak. The listing skips clone size in some rows; elsewhere it reads once, few, many or a size class.

v_call,j_call,d_call,clone_size,cdr3_aa,cdr3_nt
TRBV30,TRBJ1-4,TRBD1,-,CAWSASDRAEKLFF,TGTGCCTGGAGTGCCTCGGACAGGGCGGAAAAACTGTTTTTT
TRBV4-2,TRBJ1-5,-,-,CASSQVEGSNQPQHF,TGTGCCAGCAGCCAAGTTGAGGGAAGCAATCAGCCCCAGCATTTT
TRBV7-2,TRBJ1-1,-,-,CASSLDEDIPNTEAFF,TGTGCCAGCAGCTTAGATGAGGACATACCGAACACTGAAGCTTTCTTT
TRBV27,TRBJ2-7,TRBD2,-,CASSLWAGGDPSYEQYF,TGTGCCAGCAGTTTATGGGCTGGGGGGGACCCTTCCTACGAGCAGTACTTC
TRBV4-1,TRBJ1-5,-,once,CASSQDRGLYNQPQHF,TGCGCCAGCAGCCAAGATCGAGGACTATACAATCAGCCCCAGCATTTT
TRBV30,TRBJ1-5,-,-,CAWSVTLTPNYSNQPQHF,TGTGCCTGGAGTGTAACTCTCACCCCAAACTATAGCAATCAGCCCCAGCATTTT
TRBV11-2,TRBJ2-2,TRBD1,-,CASSLQRDSYTGELFF,TGTGCCAGCAGCTTACAACGGGACAGCTACACCGGGGAGCTGTTTTTT
TRBV6-5,TRBJ2-2,-,-,CASSRGDTGELFF,TGTGCCAGCAGCCGCGGGGACACCGGGGAGCTGTTTTTT
TRBV10-3,TRBJ2-7,TRBD2,-,CAIRTSYGGAYEQYF,TGTGCCATCAGAACCTCGTACGGGGGGGCCTACGAGCAGTACTTC
TRBV4-2,TRBJ2-1,-,-,CASSQDRLSYNEQFF,TGTGCCAGCAGCCAAGACAGGCTCTCCTACAATGAGCAGTTCTTC
TRBV4-2,TRBJ2-3,TRBD2,-,CASSQELLAGDLYSTDTQYF,TGTGCCAGCAGCCAAGAGTTACTAGCGGGAGATCTCTATAGCACAGATACGCAGTATTTT
TRBV5-1,TRBJ1-1,-,-,CASSVQGWNTEAFF,TGCGCCAGCAGCGTCCAGGGGTGGAATACTGAAGCTTTCTTT
TRBV14,TRBJ2-7,TRBD1,-,CASSRRGLAYEQYF,TGTGCCAGCAGCCGAAGGGGGCTGGCCTACGAGCAGTACTTC
TRBV7-2,TRBJ2-7,-,-,CASSLRLGRGIEEQYF,TGTGCCAGCAGCTTAAGGCTTGGGAGAGGTATAGAGGAGCAGTACTTC
TRBV2,TRBJ2-3,-,-,CASTEMRQSTDTQYF,TGTGCCAGCACTGAGATGAGGCAGAGCACAGATACGCAGTATTTT
TRBV10-1,TRBJ1-1,-,-,CASSGQGNTEAFF,TGCGCCAGCAGTGGTCAGGGGAACACTGAAGCTTTCTTT
TRBV27,TRBJ1-5,-,once,CASTSGYNQPQHF,TGTGCCAGCACCTCCGGGTACAATCAGCCCCAGCATTTT
TRBV5-4,TRBJ2-2,TRBD2,-,CASSPRERGTGELFF,TGTGCCAGCAGCCCTAGGGAGCGGGGGACCGGGGAGCTGTTTTTT
TRBV29-1,TRBJ2-7,-,-,CSVAGLAYEQYF,TGCAGCGTTGCGGGACTGGCCTACGAGCAGTACTTC
TRBV6-5,TRBJ1-4,-,-,CASSGRGNEKLFF,TGTGCCAGCAGTGGCCGGGGGAATGAAAAACTGTTTTTT
TRBV19,TRBJ1-5,-,-,CASNPKSGGATGQPQHF,TGTGCCAGTAACCCCAAGTCTGGGGGGGCTACCGGTCAGCCCCAGCATTTT
TRBV7-6,TRBJ2-5,TRBD2,-,CASSPRTRRGGETQYF,TGTGCCAGCAGTCCACGAACCCGGCGGGGGGGGGAGACCCAGTACTTC
TRBV6-6,TRBJ2-7,TRBD2,-,CASSLSSGSLEQYF,TGTGCCAGCAGTTTGTCTAGCGGGAGTTTGGAGCAGTACTTC
TRBV2,TRBJ1-1,-,-,CASLVGQGTEAFF,TGTGCCAGTTTAGTAGGGCAGGGAACTGAAGCTTTCTTT
TRBV29-1,TRBJ1-4,-,few,CSVTQGNEKLFF,TGCAGCGTAACCCAGGGCAATGAAAAACTGTTTTTT
TRBV18,TRBJ2-3,-,-,CASSPEYLSTDTQYF,TGTGCCAGCTCACCAGAGTATCTAAGCACAGATACGCAGTATTTT
TRBV30,TRBJ2-7,TRBD1,-,CAWALGTGEYEQYF,TGTGCCTGGGCCCTGGGGACAGGGGAATACGAGCAGTACTTC
TRBV28,TRBJ2-7,-,-,CASSLGQNSYEQYF,TGTGCCAGCAGTTTAGGTCAGAACTCCTACGAGCAGTACTTC
TRBV27,TRBJ2-7,TRBD1,-,CASRRQGFDEQYF,TGTGCCAGCAGAAGACAGGGGTTCGACGAGCAGTACTTC